Below are 21 T cell receptor beta chains sequenced from a single sample in a study of blood T cell repertoires in COVID-19. Using immunoSEQ multiplex PCR, the repertoire was profiled, and TCRdb retains in-frame clones only, with some absent. In the table there are nearly 200,000 clones, about four fifths of which are singletons. The sample consisted of PBMCs or T cells enriched from blood (not recorded which). The receptors derive from a man aged 40-49 years who had recovered from COVID-19.

The genes are TRBV2 and TRBJ1-2, with D possibly matching TRBD1 (6 bases). The germline gives CDR1 SNHLY, CDR2 FYNNEI. This CDR3 is built from 14 residues. The germline V and J ends were trimmed by 6 bases and 5 bases, with 16 bases remaining between them. Written as DNA, the CDR3 is TGTGCCAGCAGGGACAGCGGGGGTGGGTATGGCTACACCTTC. Translated, it gives CASRDSGGGYGYTF. The full variable domain, its missing parts supplied by reference TRBV2 and TRBJ1-2, is EPEVTQTPSHQVTQMGQEVILRCVPISNHLYFYWYRQILGQKVEFLVSFYNNEISEKSEIFDDQFSVERPDGSNFTLKIRSTKLEDSAMYFCASRDSGGGYGYTFGSGTRLTVV.

V is TRBV6-6 and J is TRBJ2-7; 14 nucleotides match TRBD2. The CDR3 is 16 amino acids. J gave up 3 bases and V 4 bases, and 5 bases lay outside the gene matches. Germline V gives CDR1 MNHNY, CDR2 SVGAGI (reference sequence). CDR3 in amino acids: CASSSGLAGGSYEQYF. The CDR3 DNA reads TGTGCCAGCAGTTCTGGACTAGCGGGGGGTAGCTACGAGCAGTACTTC.

The gene calls are TRBV9 and TRBJ1-2; D unclear. The CDR3 covers 15 residues. Germline values: CDR1 SGDLS, CDR2 YYNGEE. Between the trimmed V and J ends, which lost 2 bases and 2 bases, there was a span of 13 bases. This CDR3 reads CASSVQEGSNYGYTF. The CDR3 nucleotides are TGTGCCAGCAGCGTCCAAGAGGGCTCGAACTATGGCTACACCTTC.

The chain carries TRBV4-1 and TRBJ1-4; D not resolved. There are 15 residues in the CDR3. Germline loops: CDR1 MGHRA, CDR2 YSYEKL. The V gene lost 1 base and the J gene lost 2 bases, with 8 bases spanning the gap. The CDR3 sequence is CASSQVRFTNEKLFF. The CDR3 DNA sequence: TGCGCCAGCAGCCAAGTCCGGTTTACTAATGAAAAACTGTTTTTT.

J is TRBJ2-5 and V is TRBV7-9, with TRBD2 matching 8 bases. The J segment lost 2 bases and the V segment lost 4 bases, leaving 12 bases of the junction unmatched. In germline, CDR1 is SEHNR, CDR2 FQNEAQ (reference sequence). This CDR3 contains 17 residues. CDR3 loop: CASSSPRPGGPQETQYF. The DNA of the CDR3 is TGTGCCAGCAGCTCCCCGCGGCCGGGGGGGCCACAAGAGACCCAGTACTTC.

This clone was observed a handful of times. The chain employs TRBV7-9 and TRBJ1-1, with 9 nucleotides matching TRBD1. Germline values: CDR1 SEHNR, CDR2 FQNEAQ (reference sequence). Trimming at V came to 5 bases and at J to 3 bases, leaving 10 bases not matched to a gene. The CDR3 sequence is 16 residues long. This CDR3 reads CASSPGQGRLDTEAFF. CDR3 in DNA: TGTGCCAGCAGCCCCGGACAGGGGAGATTGGACACTGAAGCTTTCTTT.

In this sample, this clone turned up a few times. This chain connects TRBV11-2 to TRBJ2-1; TRBD2 is a possible D gene (6 bases). V shed 0 bases and J shed 8 bases, with 14 bases lying between them. This CDR3 region has 15 residues. Germline lookup yields CDR1 SGHAT and CDR2 FQNNGV. CDR3 region: CASSLDMGGVDEQFF. The DNA of the CDR3 is TGTGCCAGCAGCTTAGATATGGGGGGTGTCGATGAGCAGTTCTTC. Complete variable domain (other parts from reference TRBV11-2 and TRBJ2-1): EAGVAQSPRYKIIEKRQSVAFWCNPISGHATLYWYQQILGQGPKLLIQFQNNGVVDDSQLPKDRFSAERLKGVDSTLKIQPAKLEDSAVYLCASSLDMGGVDEQFFGPGTRLTVL.

This chain connects TRBV5-1 to TRBJ1-4; 7 bases fit TRBD1. Per germline, CDR1 SGHRS and CDR2 YFSETQ. V shed 0 bases, J shed 6 bases, and the junction held 2 bases outside the gene matches. This CDR3 spans 14 amino acids. The CDR3, as DNA: TGCGCCAGCAGCTTGGGACAGGGACATGAAAAACTGTTTTTT. It is translated as CASSLGQGHEKLFF.

V and J are TRBV5-1 and TRBJ2-7; weak D call: TRBD2 (6 bases). This CDR3 contains 16 residues. V gave up 7 bases and J gave up 3 bases, with 23 bases separating them. Germline V gene lookup returns CDR1 SGHRS and CDR2 YFSETQ. CDR3 loop: CASFRIPGLNVYEQYF. CDR3 coding DNA: TGCGCCAGCTTTAGGATCCCGGGACTGAACGTCTACGAGCAGTACTTC.

The chain employs TRBV5-1 and TRBJ1-2, with 9 positions matching TRBD1. Germline loops: CDR1 SGHRS, CDR2 YFSETQ. CDR3 length equals 13 residues. The V and J ends lost 3 bases and 6 bases, in that order; junction bases with no gene match: 3. The CDR3: CASSSGQGNGYTF. The CDR3 DNA reads as TGCGCCAGCAGCTCCGGACAGGGGAATGGCTACACCTTC.

V gene TRBV7-9 combines with J gene TRBJ1-1, with D hard to call. The ends were cut back, 0 bases at V and 9 bases at J, with 8 bases in the middle. This CDR3 comprises 12 residues. Per germline, CDR1 SEHNR and CDR2 FQNEAQ (reference sequence). The CDR3 loop reads CASSLAGQKAFF. The DNA of the CDR3 is TGTGCCAGCAGCTTAGCGGGCCAGAAAGCTTTCTTT.

This clone was observed a few times. Other DNA sequences from this sample encode an identical CDR3 as well. This chain joins TRBV9 and TRBJ1-1; D ambiguous. CDR1 is SGDLS and CDR2 is YYNGEE in the germline V gene. The length of the CDR3 is 14 residues. V was pared by 0 bases and J by 5 bases, with 11 bases between. The CDR3 DNA reads as TGTGCCAGCAGCGTAGATCCGGGAGGAACTGAAGCTTTCTTT. Its translation is CASSVDPGGTEAFF.

CDR3 DNA sequence: TGTGCCAGCAGCCACCCGGGACAGGGGGACTCCTACGAGCAGTACTTC. Its protein is CASSHPGQGDSYEQYF. The gene calls are TRBV4-2 and TRBJ2-7; 11 nucleotides match TRBD1. J lost 0 bases, V lost 3 bases, and 4 bases had no gene match. This CDR3 has 16 amino acids. In germline, CDR1 is LGHNA, CDR2 YNFKEQ.

The chain carries TRBV19 and TRBJ2-3, with 12 bases lining up with TRBD2. The germline V gene has CDR1 LNHDA and CDR2 SQIVND (reference sequence). CDR3 length equals 17 residues. Trimming cost V 4 bases and J 1 base; bases outside gene matches: 6. CDR3: CASSTGWTSGGTDTQYF. The CDR3 coding sequence is TGTGCCAGTAGTACCGGCTGGACTAGCGGGGGCACAGATACGCAGTATTTT.

The V and J genes are TRBV30 and TRBJ1-1; 7 nucleotides match TRBD1. This CDR3 is built from 13 residues. Germline CDR1 reads GTSNPN; CDR2 reads SVGIG (reference sequence). The trim removed 1 base at V and 4 bases at J, leaving 3 bases unmatched. CDR3 bases: TGTGCCTGGAGTGCGTCAGGGGGCACTGAAGCTTTCTTT. Translating gives CAWSASGGTEAFF.

The chain combines TRBV5-6 with TRBJ2-7, with 9 positions matching TRBD2. The J segment lost 2 bases and the V segment lost 4 bases, leaving 10 bases of the junction unmatched. The CDR3 is 16 amino acids. Germline V gene sequence: CDR1 SGHDT, CDR2 YYEEEE. The DNA of the CDR3 is TGTGCCAGCAGCCCGGTCGGGGCTAGCGGGGCCTACGAGCAGTACTTC. Translating it yields CASSPVGASGAYEQYF.

The chain has TRBV3-1 (or the pseudogene TRBV3-2) and TRBJ2-2; weak D call: TRBD2 (5 bases). In germline, CDR1 is LGHDT, CDR2 YNNKEL (reference sequence). V was trimmed by 0 bases and J by 1 base, leaving 21 bases between them. The CDR3 is 20 amino acids. The CDR3 DNA follows: TGTGCCAGCAGCCAAGATCCGTGGATACGGCCAGGAGGGAACACCGGGGAGCTGTTTTTT. Its translation: CASSQDPWIRPGGNTGELFF.

In its sample, this clone was seen a few times. The chain is built from TRBV24-1 and TRBJ1-1; a possible D gene is TRBD1 (6 bases). V lost 9 bases and J lost 1, with 17 bases in between. Looked up from germline, CDR1 is KGHDR and CDR2 is SFDVKD. The CDR3 totals 15 residues. This CDR3 is CATPFRGGANTEAFF. The CDR3 nucleotides read TGTGCCACCCCCTTCAGGGGCGGCGCGAACACTGAAGCTTTCTTT.

This clone was seen a single time. The V call is TRBV5-4, the J call TRBJ1-1; 7 bases agree with TRBD1. V dropped 7 bases and J dropped 5; count of bases not matched to a gene: 11. This CDR3 contains 14 residues. Germline V gene sequence: CDR1 SGHNT, CDR2 YYREEE (reference sequence). The CDR3 DNA sequence: TGTGCCAGCTCTGTGGAGGGGGCGCGGACTGAAGCTTTCTTT. Translating it yields CASSVEGARTEAFF.

This clone was seen a handful of times. V is TRBV18 and J is TRBJ1-6; no reliable D call. The CDR3 sequence is 14 residues long. V was pared by 2 bases and J by 8 bases, with 10 bases between. Germline-derived CDR1 and CDR2 are KGHSH and LQKENI. CDR3 bases: TGTGCCAGCTCACCAAACCTATCCGATTCACCCCTCCACTTT. Translated: CASSPNLSDSPLHF. The full variable domain, with the rest looked up from reference TRBV18 and TRBJ1-6, is NAGVMQNPRHLVRRRGQEARLRCSPMKGHSHVYWYRQLPEEGLKFMVYLQKENIIDESGMPKERFSAEFPKEGPSILRIQQVVRGDSAAYFCASSPNLSDSPLHFGNGTRLTVT.

The table lists this clone with a few counts. The genes are TRBV19 and TRBJ2-1; 12 nucleotides agree with TRBD2. The CDR3 is 16 amino acids. V trimming: 1 base; J trimming: 12 bases; junction bases outside the gene matches: 10. Germline values: CDR1 LNHDA, CDR2 SQIVND (reference sequence). The CDR3 protein is CASSIVHTSGGSTQFF. CDR3 in DNA: TGTGCCAGTAGTATAGTTCACACTAGCGGGGGGTCCACGCAGTTCTTC. The whole variable domain, remainder taken from reference TRBV19 and TRBJ2-1, is DGGITQSPKYLFRKEGQNVTLSCEQNLNHDAMYWYRQDPGQGLRLIYYSQIVNDFQKGDIAEGYSVSREKKESFPLTVTSAQKNPTAFYLCASSIVHTSGGSTQFFGPGTRLTVL.